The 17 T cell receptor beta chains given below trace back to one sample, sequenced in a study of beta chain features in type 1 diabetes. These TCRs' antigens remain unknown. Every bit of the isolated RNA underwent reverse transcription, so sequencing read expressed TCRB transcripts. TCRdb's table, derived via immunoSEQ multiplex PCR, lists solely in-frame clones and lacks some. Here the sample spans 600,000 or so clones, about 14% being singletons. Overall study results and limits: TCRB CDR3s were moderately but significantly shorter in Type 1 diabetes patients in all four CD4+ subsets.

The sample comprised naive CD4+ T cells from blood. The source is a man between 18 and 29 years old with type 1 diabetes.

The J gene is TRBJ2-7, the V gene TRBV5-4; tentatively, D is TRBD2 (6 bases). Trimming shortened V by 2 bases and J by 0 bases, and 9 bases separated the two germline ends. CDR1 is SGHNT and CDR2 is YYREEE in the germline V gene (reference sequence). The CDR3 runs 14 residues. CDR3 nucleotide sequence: TGTGCCAGCAGCTTCTCACTAGCCTCCTACGAGCAGTACTTC. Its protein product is CASSFSLASYEQYF.

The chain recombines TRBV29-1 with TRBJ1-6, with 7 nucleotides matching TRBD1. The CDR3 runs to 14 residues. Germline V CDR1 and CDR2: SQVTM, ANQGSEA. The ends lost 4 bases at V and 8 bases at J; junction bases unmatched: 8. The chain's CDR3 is CSVAEGQLDSPLHF. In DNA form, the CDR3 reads TGCAGCGTTGCGGAGGGACAGTTGGATTCACCCCTCCACTTT. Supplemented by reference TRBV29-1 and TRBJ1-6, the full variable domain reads SAVISQKPSRDICQRGTSLTIQCQVDSQVTMMFWYRQQPGQSLTLIATANQGSEATYESGFVIDKFPISRPNLTFSTLTVSNMSPEDSSIYLCSVAEGQLDSPLHFGNGTRLTVT.

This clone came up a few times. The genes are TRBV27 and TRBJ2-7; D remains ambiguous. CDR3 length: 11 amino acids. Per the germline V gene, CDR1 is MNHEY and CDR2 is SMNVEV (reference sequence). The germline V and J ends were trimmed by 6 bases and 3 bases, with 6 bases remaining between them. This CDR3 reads CASSNRYEQYF. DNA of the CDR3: TGTGCCAGCAGCAACCGCTACGAGCAGTACTTC.

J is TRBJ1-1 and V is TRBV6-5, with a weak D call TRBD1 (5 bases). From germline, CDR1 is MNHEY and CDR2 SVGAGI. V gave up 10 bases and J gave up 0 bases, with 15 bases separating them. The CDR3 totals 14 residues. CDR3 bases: TGTGCCATCGGGAAAGGGGTGGTGAACACTGAAGCTTTCTTT. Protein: CAIGKGVVNTEAFF.

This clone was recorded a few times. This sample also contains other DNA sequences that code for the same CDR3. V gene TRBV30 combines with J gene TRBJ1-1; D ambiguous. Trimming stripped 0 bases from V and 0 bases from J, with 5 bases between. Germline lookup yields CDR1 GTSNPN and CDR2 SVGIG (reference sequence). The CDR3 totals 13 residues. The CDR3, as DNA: TGTGCCTGGAGTGTACCGGTGAACACTGAAGCTTTCTTT. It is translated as CAWSVPVNTEAFF.

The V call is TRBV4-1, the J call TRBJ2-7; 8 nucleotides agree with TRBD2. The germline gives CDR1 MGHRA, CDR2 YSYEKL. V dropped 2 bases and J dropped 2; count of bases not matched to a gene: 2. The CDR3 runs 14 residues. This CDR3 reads CASSQQAGAYEQYF. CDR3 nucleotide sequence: TGCGCCAGCAGCCAACAAGCGGGGGCCTACGAGCAGTACTTC.

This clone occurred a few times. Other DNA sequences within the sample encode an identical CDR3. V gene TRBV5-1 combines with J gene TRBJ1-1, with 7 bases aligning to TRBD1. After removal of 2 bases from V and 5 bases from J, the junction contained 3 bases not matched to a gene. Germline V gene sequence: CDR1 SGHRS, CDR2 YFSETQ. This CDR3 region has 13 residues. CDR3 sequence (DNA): TGCGCCAGCAGCTTTACAGGGGAGACTGAAGCTTTCTTT. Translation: CASSFTGETEAFF.

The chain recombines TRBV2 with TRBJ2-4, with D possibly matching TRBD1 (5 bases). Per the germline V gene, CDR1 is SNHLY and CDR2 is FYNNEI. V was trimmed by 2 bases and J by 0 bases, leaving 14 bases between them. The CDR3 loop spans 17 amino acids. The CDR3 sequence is CASSEFPGPLAKNIQYF. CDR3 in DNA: TGTGCCAGCAGTGAATTCCCAGGGCCATTAGCCAAAAACATTCAGTACTTC.

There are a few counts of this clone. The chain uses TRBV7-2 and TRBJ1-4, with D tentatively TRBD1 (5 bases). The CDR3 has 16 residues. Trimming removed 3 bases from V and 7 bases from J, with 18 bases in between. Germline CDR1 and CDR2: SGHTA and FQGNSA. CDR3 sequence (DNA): TGTGCCAGCAGCTTGGGTGGGGCAGGGCGGCTTGAAAAACTGTTTTTT. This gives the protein CASSLGGAGRLEKLFF.

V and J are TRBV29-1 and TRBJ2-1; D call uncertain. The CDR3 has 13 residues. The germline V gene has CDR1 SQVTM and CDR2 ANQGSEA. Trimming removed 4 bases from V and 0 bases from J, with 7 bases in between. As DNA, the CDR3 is TGCAGCGTTGCCGGAGCCTCCTACAATGAGCAGTTCTTC. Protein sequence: CSVAGASYNEQFF.

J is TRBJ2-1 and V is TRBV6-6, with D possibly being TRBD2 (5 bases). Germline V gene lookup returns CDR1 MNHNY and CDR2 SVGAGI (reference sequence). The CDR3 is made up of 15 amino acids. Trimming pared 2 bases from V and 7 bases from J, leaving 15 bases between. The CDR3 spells CASSYKASLGNEQFF. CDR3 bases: TGTGCCAGCAGTTACAAGGCTAGCCTTGGAAATGAGCAGTTCTTC.

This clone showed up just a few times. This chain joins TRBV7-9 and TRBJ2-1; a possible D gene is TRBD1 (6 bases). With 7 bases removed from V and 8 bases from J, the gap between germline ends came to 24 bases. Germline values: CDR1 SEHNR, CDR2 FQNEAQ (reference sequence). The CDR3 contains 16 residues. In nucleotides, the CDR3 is TGTGCCAGCATGTTTGGGACACTAGACCTTGCGGATGAGCAGTTCTTC. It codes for CASMFGTLDLADEQFF. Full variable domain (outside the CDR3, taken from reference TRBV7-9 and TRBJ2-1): DTGVSQNPRHKITKRGQNVTFRCDPISEHNRLYWYRQTLGQGPEFLTYFQNEAQLEKSRLLSDRFSAERPKGSFSTLEIQRTEQGDSAMYLCASMFGTLDLADEQFFGPGTRLTVL.

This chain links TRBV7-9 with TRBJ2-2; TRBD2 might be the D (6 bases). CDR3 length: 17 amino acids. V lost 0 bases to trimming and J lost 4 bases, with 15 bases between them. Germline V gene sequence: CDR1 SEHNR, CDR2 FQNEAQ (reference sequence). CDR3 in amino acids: CASSLARRLGPTGELFF. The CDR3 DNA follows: TGTGCCAGCAGCTTAGCGCGGAGACTAGGCCCCACCGGGGAGCTGTTTTTT.

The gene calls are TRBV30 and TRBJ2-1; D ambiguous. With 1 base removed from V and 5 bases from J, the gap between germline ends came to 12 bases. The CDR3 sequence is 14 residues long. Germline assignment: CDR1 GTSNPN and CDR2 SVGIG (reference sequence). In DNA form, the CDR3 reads TGTGCCTGGAGTGAGGGAAAAAGGGACAATGAGCAGTTCTTC. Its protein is CAWSEGKRDNEQFF. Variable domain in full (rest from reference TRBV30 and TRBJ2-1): SQTIHQWPATLVQPVGSPLSLECTVEGTSNPNLYWYRQAAGRGLQLLFYSVGIGQISSEVPQNLSASRPQDRQFILSSKKLLLSDSGFYLCAWSEGKRDNEQFFGPGTRLTVL.

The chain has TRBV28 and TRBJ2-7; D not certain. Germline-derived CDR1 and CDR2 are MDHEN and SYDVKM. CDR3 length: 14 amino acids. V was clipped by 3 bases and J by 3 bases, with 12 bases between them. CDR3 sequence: CASSLPKGLYEQYF. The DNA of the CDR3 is TGTGCCAGCAGTTTGCCAAAGGGTCTCTACGAGCAGTACTTC.

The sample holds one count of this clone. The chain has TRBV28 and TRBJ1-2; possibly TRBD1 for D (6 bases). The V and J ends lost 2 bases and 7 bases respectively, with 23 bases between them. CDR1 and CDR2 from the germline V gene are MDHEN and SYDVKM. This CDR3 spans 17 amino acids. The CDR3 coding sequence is TGTGCCAGCAGTTTACACCCATCCGGGACACCCGGACGTGGCTACACCTTC. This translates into CASSLHPSGTPGRGYTF.

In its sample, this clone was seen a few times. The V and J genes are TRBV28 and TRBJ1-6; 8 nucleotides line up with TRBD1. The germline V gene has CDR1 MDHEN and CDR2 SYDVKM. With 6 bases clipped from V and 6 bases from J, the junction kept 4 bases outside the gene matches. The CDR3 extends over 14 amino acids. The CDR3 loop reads CASSRTGFNSPLHF. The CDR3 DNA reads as TGTGCCAGCAGCCGGACAGGGTTTAATTCACCCCTCCACTTT.